The next 10 T cell receptor beta chains were all read from a single sample in a study of vaccination effects on CD4 cells after COVID-19. Using immunoSEQ multiplex PCR, the repertoire was profiled, and TCRdb retains in-frame clones only, with some absent. The table has approximately 40,000 clones, roughly 82% seen once. Their antigen targets remain unknown. Cultured cells yielded isolated CD4+ T cells after less than 11 days. This material consisted of CD4+ T cells from PBMCs cultured without peptide, taken before COVID-19 vaccination. These receptor sequences come from a human donor who received a COVID-19 vaccine.

V is TRBV7-9 and J is TRBJ1-2; weak D call: TRBD1 (5 bases). Germline V gives CDR1 SEHNR, CDR2 FQNEAQ (reference sequence). The CDR3 loop spans 13 amino acids. The germline V and J ends were trimmed by 3 bases and 0 bases, with 5 bases remaining between them. As DNA, the CDR3 is TGTGCCAGCAGCTTGACAGCTAACTATGGCTACACCTTC. It is translated as CASSLTANYGYTF.

V gene TRBV10-2 combines with J gene TRBJ2-3, with 11 positions matching TRBD2. Germline CDR1 is WSHSY and CDR2 is SAAADI. This CDR3 spans 15 amino acids. V gave up 6 bases and J gave up 5 bases; unmatched junction bases: 7. CDR3 sequence reads: CASRLAGGLGDTQYF. DNA for the CDR3: TGCGCCAGCAGATTAGCGGGGGGGCTGGGAGATACGCAGTATTTT.

The V gene is TRBV9, the J gene TRBJ1-2; weak D call: TRBD1 (5 bases). V gave up 0 bases and J gave up 7 bases, with 19 bases separating them. There are 16 residues in the CDR3. Looked up from germline, CDR1 is SGDLS and CDR2 is YYNGEE. DNA of the CDR3: TGTGCCAGCAGCGTAGCGAACCGGGACCCCTGGAGTGGCTACACCTTC. Protein sequence: CASSVANRDPWSGYTF.

V and J are TRBV5-4 and TRBJ2-7, with TRBD1 matching over 9 bases. The CDR3 length is 15 residues. CDR1 is SGHNT, CDR2 YYREEE, per germline (reference sequence). J gave up 6 bases and V 0 bases, and 7 bases lay outside the gene matches. CDR3 region: CASSLGTGEWSEQYV. The CDR3 coding sequence is TGTGCCAGCAGCTTGGGGACAGGGGAGTGGAGCGAGCAGTACGTC.

The sample holds a few counts of this clone. V is TRBV12-3 or TRBV12-4 and J is TRBJ1-2; no reliable D call. The CDR3 is 13 amino acids. The V gene lost 0 bases and the J gene lost 4 bases, with 6 bases spanning the gap. The chain's CDR3 is CASSLAQTYGYTF. In nucleotides, the CDR3 is TGTGCCAGCAGTTTAGCACAGACCTATGGCTACACCTTC.

The chain is built from TRBV6-2 or TRBV6-3 and TRBJ2-5; TRBD2 matches at 8 bases. V lost 5 bases and J lost 4; bases outside the gene matches: 9. This CDR3 region has 15 residues. Germline CDR1 and CDR2: MNHEY and SVGEGT. CDR3 sequence: CASSPGGAGVETQYF. The CDR3 nucleotides are TGTGCCAGCAGTCCCGGGGGGGCGGGGGTAGAGACCCAGTACTTC.

This clone was observed a single time. The rearrangement links TRBV10-3 to TRBJ2-3; D call uncertain. The germline CDR1 and CDR2 sequences are ENHRY and SYGVKD. The CDR3 runs 14 residues. The ends were cut back, 5 bases at V and 3 bases at J, with 12 bases in the middle. CDR3 bases: TGTGCCATCAGTACCCCGGCTTCGACAGATACGCAGTATTTT. Residues: CAISTPASTDTQYF.

The chain has TRBV24-1 and TRBJ2-1; perhaps TRBD1 as D (6 bases). Per germline, CDR1 KGHDR and CDR2 SFDVKD. Deletions cut 6 bases from V and 4 bases from J, with 12 bases between. CDR3 size: 14 residues. CDR3 sequence (DNA): TGTGCCACCAGTTATTCAGGGGCGTACAATGAGCAGTTCTTC. Translating it yields CATSYSGAYNEQFF.

This clone was picked up one time. The V and J genes are TRBV30 and TRBJ1-2; 7 bases are shared with TRBD1. Germline values: CDR1 GTSNPN, CDR2 SVGIG (reference sequence). This CDR3 is 12 amino acids long. The J segment lost 4 bases and the V segment lost 5 bases, leaving 4 bases of the junction unmatched. The CDR3 spells CAWQQGSYGYTF. In DNA, the CDR3 is TGTGCCTGGCAACAGGGGAGCTATGGCTACACCTTC.

This clone has a handful of counts. V gene TRBV19 combines with J gene TRBJ2-3, with D tentatively TRBD2 (6 bases). The V gene lost 11 bases and the J gene lost 3 bases, with 15 bases spanning the gap. Germline loops: CDR1 LNHDA, CDR2 SQIVND (reference sequence). The CDR3 has 13 amino acids. In DNA form, the CDR3 reads TGTGCCTCCACCCACGGGGGAACAGATACGCAGTATTTT. Amino acid sequence: CASTHGGTDTQYF.